The subject of this entry is one T cell receptor (beta chain). This specimen comes from a study of shared clonotypes between healthy human individuals. Per germline, CDR1 MDHEN and CDR2 SYDVKM. V shed 3 bases and J shed 2 bases, with 14 bases lying between them. This CDR3 contains 15 residues. TCRdb's copy holds only in-frame clones and misses some; the assay was immunoSEQ multiplex PCR. The sample has some 380,000 clones; 90% to 98% are singletons. The origin of this receptor is a man aged 30-40 years in good health. The chain couples TRBV28 to TRBJ2-7, with D possibly TRBD2 on 6 matching bases. The material sequenced was memory CD8+ T cells sorted from blood. The subset here: CD45RO+ cells pooled with CCR7-negative TemRA cells. CDR3 nucleotide sequence: TGTGCCAGCAGTTTGAGGGGACGACTAGCCTACGAGCAGTACTTC. Its translation: CASSLRGRLAYEQYF.